These 23 T cell receptor beta chains were sequenced from one sample in a study of cytomegalovirus exposure and HLA in healthy donors. PCR employed 60 Vbeta and 13 Jbeta primers. Clones were sequenced by immunoSEQ multiplex PCR, and TCRdb holds only the in-frame ones, with some missing. The sample carries about 190,000 clones, over 70% recorded once. The sample consisted of PBMCs. The receptors derive from a boy aged 2 to 10 in good health and CMV-seronegative.

The gene calls are TRBV5-1 and TRBJ2-3, with 8 bases lining up with TRBD2. This CDR3 is 16 amino acids long. Germline trimming cut 2 bases from V and 2 bases from J; bases unmatched to any gene: 7. Germline V gene lookup returns CDR1 SGHRS and CDR2 YFSETQ. The CDR3 spells CASSLGLAGLTDTQYF. CDR3 nucleotide sequence: TGCGCCAGCAGCTTAGGTCTAGCGGGCCTCACAGATACGCAGTATTTT.

The gene calls are TRBV21-1 and TRBJ1-2; no check of the table's D call, TRBD1, against the DNA was made. TRBV21-1 is flagged as a pseudogene. CDR3 size: 19 residues. In nucleotides, the CDR3 is TGTGCCAGCAGTAAAAGCCCCAAGGACACTTTAAAGGCTACTAATGGCTACACCTTC. Translated: CASSKSPKDTLKATNGYTF.

The rearrangement joins TRBV6-5 to TRBJ1-1, with D uncertain. V lost 4 bases and J 7 bases, leaving 16 bases between the germline ends. The CDR3 is 14 residues long. Germline lookup yields CDR1 MNHEY and CDR2 SVGAGI. The CDR3 nucleotides are TGTGCCAGCAGTTTAAGACGGACTCTGGGTGAAGCTTTCTTT. Amino acids: CASSLRRTLGEAFF.

The gene calls are TRBV5-6 and TRBJ2-5; 12 bases agree with TRBD2. Germline V gene sequence: CDR1 SGHDT, CDR2 YYEEEE. The CDR3 contains 16 residues. The ends lost 4 bases at V and 6 bases at J; junction bases unmatched: 10. CDR3 region: CASSGTTSGSLKTQYF. For the CDR3, the DNA is TGTGCCAGCAGCGGAACGACTAGCGGGAGTTTGAAGACCCAGTACTTC.

The chain carries TRBV6-6 and TRBJ2-1; 11 nucleotides agree with TRBD2. The CDR3 is 14 amino acids. Germline lookup yields CDR1 MNHNY and CDR2 SVGAGI (reference sequence). Trimming took 10 bases from V and 7 from J; bases not matched to a gene: 9. CDR3 nucleotides: TGTGCCACGGACCCTATAGCGGGAGGGAATGAGCAGTTCTTC. Translation gives CATDPIAGGNEQFF.

The chain recombines TRBV11-1 with TRBJ2-7; 13 bases map to TRBD2. The V segment lost 2 bases and the J segment 3 bases; nucleotides outside the gene matches: 10. CDR3 length: 18 amino acids. The V gene's germline CDR1 is SGHAT and CDR2 FQDESV (reference sequence). The CDR3 DNA follows: TGTGCCAGCAGCTTAAGGACTAGCGGGAGTTTAGTTTACTACGAGCAGTACTTC. It is translated as CASSLRTSGSLVYYEQYF.

The chain recombines TRBV9 with TRBJ2-3, with D perhaps matching TRBD2 (5 bases). Between the trimmed V and J ends, which lost 0 bases and 4 bases, there was a span of 6 bases. CDR1 SGDLS and CDR2 YYNGEE come from the germline V gene. The CDR3 length is 13 residues. The CDR3 is CASSVAEADTQYF. The CDR3 coding sequence is TGTGCCAGCAGCGTAGCGGAGGCAGATACGCAGTATTTT. Filled out from reference TRBV9 and TRBJ2-3, the complete variable domain reads DSGVTQTPKHLITATGQRVTLRCSPRSGDLSVYWYQQSLDQGLQFLIQYYNGEERAKGNILERFSAQQFPDLHSELNLSSLELGDSALYFCASSVAEADTQYFGPGTRLTVL.

This clone occurred once. The rearrangement uses TRBV10-3 and TRBJ1-2, with D perhaps TRBD1 (5 bases). The CDR3 loop spans 12 amino acids. Germline CDR1 and CDR2: ENHRY and SYGVKD. V shed 4 bases and J shed 5 bases, with 8 bases lying between them. CDR3 in amino acids: CAISARQYGYTF. In DNA form, the CDR3 reads TGTGCCATCAGTGCACGACAGTATGGCTACACCTTC.

The V and J genes are TRBV2 and TRBJ2-5; 9 bases fit TRBD1. CDR1 is SNHLY, CDR2 FYNNEI, per germline. V lost 9 bases and J lost 2; bases outside the gene matches: 10. The CDR3 is 15 amino acids. CDR3 nucleotides: TGTGCCAGTAGCACACAGGGGGCGAAACAAGAGACCCAGTACTTC. This translates into CASSTQGAKQETQYF. Full variable domain (outside the CDR3, taken from reference TRBV2 and TRBJ2-5): EPEVTQTPSHQVTQMGQEVILRCVPISNHLYFYWYRQILGQKVEFLVSFYNNEISEKSEIFDDQFSVERPDGSNFTLKIRSTKLEDSAMYFCASSTQGAKQETQYFGPGTRLLVL.

This clone was detected only a few times. The CDR3 DNA sequence: TGCGCCAGCAGCCAAGATCTGGGGGCGCGGACTGAAGCTTTCTTT. It translates to CASSQDLGARTEAFF. J is TRBJ1-1 and V is TRBV4-3, with D perhaps matching TRBD1 (6 bases). The CDR3 runs to 15 residues. Germline loops: CDR1 LGHNA, CDR2 YSLEER. V gave up 0 bases and J gave up 5 bases, with 13 bases separating them.

CDR3 nucleotides: TGTGCCAGCAGTCAAGGGTGGGAGCAGTACGTC. This gives the protein CASSQGWEQYV. The chain recombines TRBV6-1 with TRBJ2-7; D ambiguous. Germline values: CDR1 MNHNS, CDR2 SASEGT. Trimming cost V 5 bases and J 7 bases, with 9 bases left between them. CDR3 length: 11 residues.

The chain uses TRBV6-5 and TRBJ1-5, with 9 nucleotides matching TRBD1. The V segment lost 4 bases and the J segment 5 bases; nucleotides outside the gene matches: 6. Germline loops: CDR1 MNHEY, CDR2 SVGAGI. CDR3 length equals 15 residues. For the CDR3, the DNA is TGTGCCAGCAGTTCCCACAGGGGGCGGGATCAGCCCCAGCATTTT. It translates to CASSSHRGRDQPQHF.

The chain combines TRBV2 with TRBJ1-6, with 9 bases lining up with TRBD1. The CDR3 consists of 16 residues. From germline, CDR1 is SNHLY and CDR2 FYNNEI. V was clipped by 1 base and J by 5 bases; unmatched bases: 3. Written as DNA, the CDR3 is TGTGCCAGCAGTGAAGGACAGGGGGTAAATAATTCACCCCTCCACTTT. Amino acids: CASSEGQGVNNSPLHF. The variable domain in full, with the rest retrieved from reference TRBV2 and TRBJ1-6, is EPEVTQTPSHQVTQMGQEVILRCVPISNHLYFYWYRQILGQKVEFLVSFYNNEISEKSEIFDDQFSVERPDGSNFTLKIRSTKLEDSAMYFCASSEGQGVNNSPLHFGNGTRLTVT.

The CDR3 nucleotides are TGTGCCAGCAGCTTGGATCTGGCAGGGGTCTATGAGCAGTTCTTC. Protein: CASSLDLAGVYEQFF. The chain uses TRBV5-8 and TRBJ2-1; possible D gene TRBD1, 6 bases. CDR1 is SGHTS, CDR2 YDEGEE, per germline. The CDR3 loop spans 15 amino acids. V gave up 0 bases and J gave up 8 bases, with 15 bases separating them.

The V call is TRBV11-2, the J call TRBJ2-1; TRBD1 matches at 11 bases. Germline CDR1 SGHAT, CDR2 FQNNGV. With V trimmed by 5 bases and J by 8 bases, 17 bases remained unmatched. CDR3 length: 18 residues. CDR3 DNA sequence: TGTGCCAGCAGCCCGCGGACAGGGGGCACTTGGGACGACCATGAGCAGTTCTTC. Protein: CASSPRTGGTWDDHEQFF.

DNA of the CDR3: TGTGCCAGCAGCAAGACAGGGGGCTCCTACGAGCAGTACGTC. Translating it yields CASSKTGGSYEQYV. The chain uses TRBV28 and TRBJ2-7; 9 bases are shared with TRBD1. Germline-derived CDR1 and CDR2 are MDHEN and SYDVKM. V was clipped by 6 bases and J by 0 bases; unmatched bases: 3. CDR3 size: 14 residues.

V and J are TRBV5-8 and TRBJ2-7; TRBD1 matches at 8 bases. Germline loops: CDR1 SGHTS, CDR2 YDEGEE. This CDR3 region has 14 residues. V lost 4 bases, J lost 1 base, and 4 bases stayed unmatched. CDR3 amino acids: CASSHRDRSYEQYF. As DNA, the CDR3 is TGTGCCAGCAGCCACCGGGACAGGTCCTACGAGCAGTACTTC.

V is TRBV4-1 and J is TRBJ1-2; TRBD1 aligns across 9 bases. Germline lookup yields CDR1 MGHRA and CDR2 YSYEKL. The junction had 4 bases not matched to a gene; V was cut back by 0 bases and J by 5 bases. The CDR3 is 15 residues long. The CDR3 region has the DNA TGCGCCAGCAGCCAAGATTGGACAGGGGCATATGGCTACACCTTC. Translating it yields CASSQDWTGAYGYTF.

This clone showed up just once. The V and J genes are TRBV4-3 and TRBJ2-7; 10 nucleotides line up with TRBD1. Per the germline V gene, CDR1 is LGHNA and CDR2 is YSLEER. V was clipped by 4 bases and J by 5 bases; unmatched bases: 5. The CDR3 length is 14 residues. The CDR3 protein is CASSLWTGGHEQYF. CDR3 nucleotides: TGCGCCAGCAGCCTATGGACAGGGGGACACGAGCAGTACTTC.

The rearrangement links TRBV5-1 to TRBJ2-2; TRBD2 aligns across 8 bases. The CDR3 is made up of 15 amino acids. Germline V gene lookup returns CDR1 SGHRS and CDR2 YFSETQ. V dropped 4 bases and J dropped 5; count of bases not matched to a gene: 7. The CDR3 sequence: CASSGVGLETGELFF. The DNA of the CDR3 is TGCGCCAGCAGCGGTGTGGGACTAGAAACCGGGGAGCTGTTTTTT.

The chain carries TRBV5-6 and TRBJ2-1; 7 nucleotides agree with TRBD2. The CDR3 contains 15 residues. CDR1 SGHDT and CDR2 YYEEEE come from the germline V gene. With V trimmed by 0 bases and J by 2 bases, 2 bases remained unmatched. CDR3 residues: CASSLGAGAYNEQFF. CDR3 bases: TGTGCCAGCAGCTTGGGGGCGGGGGCCTACAATGAGCAGTTCTTC.

V usage is TRBV10-2 and J usage is TRBJ2-1, with 10 bases fitting TRBD2. CDR1 WSHSY and CDR2 SAAADI come from the germline V gene. The CDR3 extends over 14 amino acids. V trimming: 11 bases; J trimming: 5 bases; junction bases outside the gene matches: 9. Here the CDR3 DNA reads TGCGCCGCCGAAAGCGGGGGGGCCGACAATGAGCAGTTCTTC. Its protein product is CAAESGGADNEQFF.

The genes are TRBV7-9 and TRBJ2-7; perhaps TRBD2 as D (5 bases). Germline V lookup: CDR1 SEHNR, CDR2 FQNEAQ (reference sequence). Deletions cut 7 bases from V and 0 bases from J, with 10 bases between. The CDR3 covers 13 residues. Here the CDR3 DNA reads TGTGCCAGCACTGAGGGAAGCTCCTACGAGCAGTACGTC. Protein sequence: CASTEGSSYEQYV.